The T cell receptor (beta chain) under discussion was sequenced for a study of vaccination and CD4 T cells after COVID-19 (dated by TCRdb to 2022 to 2024). General notes on the study: Every convalescent patient had a positive nasal swab PCR test for SARS-CoV-2, with mild disease in nine or ten patients and severe disease in one. The convalescent cohort included six males and four females, with two Hispanic individuals, seven Caucasians, two Asians and one multiracial person. Each participant got two doses of either the Pfizer-BioNTech BNT162b2 vaccine (n=8) or the Moderna mRNA-1273 vaccine (n=2). Post-COVID blood samples were collected from convalescent patients a median of roughly 100 days after diagnosis, with a range of roughly 35 to 180 days. Post-vaccine blood samples were collected a median of about 11 weeks after the second vaccine dose, ranging from about 13 to 241 days. For stimulating the cultures, overlapping spike peptide pools were used, derived from SARS-CoV-2 as well as from the common cold coronaviruses HCoV-NL63, HCoV-OC43 and HCoV-229E. As controls, cultures received a CEFX viral epitope pool (the positive control), an HIV-1 Nef peptide pool (the negative control), or no peptide at all. In roughly nine COVID-19 convalescent patients and a few infection-naive healthy vaccine recipients, the spike-specific CD4+ TCR repertoire before mRNA vaccination was compared with the repertoire after mRNA vaccination.

This specimen's treatment or condition label, interpreted: approximately nine-day PBMC culture with coronavirus spike peptide pools or control peptides (ViraFEST assay). To expand antigen-specific T cells with peptide pools and then pick out the expanded clonotypes through TCR sequencing, the study relied on the ViraFEST assay. The convalescent patients' positive SARS-CoV-2 PCR tests were from March to December 2020, which was before the Alpha, Beta and Delta variants emerged in the United States. PBMCs were cultured at about 2 million per well in IMDM supplemented with around 5.5% human AB serum and approximately 10 IU/ml IL-2, with about 9 ug/ml peptide pools added. Half of the culture medium was replaced with fresh IL-2-containing medium on days 3 and 7. Once the cells had been in culture for ten to eleven days, the EasySep CD4+ T cell isolation kit was used to isolate CD4+ T cells by negative selection. PBMCs were separated from whole blood using Ficoll-Paque Plus gradient centrifugation and then either used fresh or cryopreserved at -140C. In general, triplicate wells were set up for every culture condition.

The germline V and J ends show losses of 7 bases and 5 bases respectively, and no gene match explains 13 bases of the junction. From a lookup of the germline V gene, CDR1 and CDR2 are ENHRY and SYGVKD. Inclusive of the bounding cysteine and phenylalanine, the CDR3 is 15 residues long. Only CDR3 DNA is held: 45 bases, read in frame from base 1. Receptors were amplified or captured by PCR. DNA from cultured CD4+ T cells was subjected to TCR sequencing with the Oncomine TCR Beta short-read assay at the Johns Hopkins FTIC core. The QIAamp micro DNA kit was used to extract genomic DNA from the cultured CD4+ T cells. Oncomine TCR Beta libraries from cultured CD4+ T cells were pooled with unique dual indexes and sequenced on an Illumina iSeq 100. In the authors' own workflow: Non-productive sequences were removed, and CDR3s that did not start with C, did not end with F or W, or were shorter than 7 amino acids were discarded. The MANAFEST web application was used to identify antigen-specific clonotypes by comparing peptide-stimulated wells against reference wells and other culture wells. For a clone to be called positive, the clone needed an FDR below 0.05, an odds ratio above 5, and a productive frequency above 0.1% in at least two of three replicate wells. A clonotype counted as cross-reactive if it showed significant expansion both in the SARS-CoV-2 spike wells and in at least one common cold coronavirus spike condition. CDR3 homology was assessed with Levenshtein distances (stringdist) and unrooted phylogenetic trees (ape) in R version 3.6.1. TCRdb cleaned the public reads at Q25 with fastp, built clones with MiXCR and kept in-frame beta chains. Each CDR3 protein appears once, grouped with its most common genes and DNA. These V and J calls originate from TCRdb's pipeline instead of the authors' own analysis. The sample has more than 9,000 distinct CDR3 sequences on record, 45% to 50% of them singletons. The ten largest make up around 20% of the sample.

As concerns this clonotype: Its antigen has not been determined. Base qualities were left out, and no much larger clone turns up one base away.

The research as a whole found: Of the vaccine-specific clones found in convalescent patients, nearly all (304 of 307) were mono-reactive for SARS-CoV-2 spike instead of being cross-reactive with common cold coronaviruses. The median count of SARS-CoV-2-reactive clonotypes went up from 20 to 25 after infection to 38 after vaccination, although the change was not significant. In convalescent patients, a median approximately 89% of post-vaccine SARS-CoV-2-reactive clones were detected only after vaccination, suggesting vaccine-specific priming. Only a relatively small number of convalescent patients were included in the study, and early timepoints following natural infection were not analyzed.

This receptor was taken from a human donor with COVID-19. The starting material was cultured CD4+ T cells from blood, obtained after SARS-CoV-2 vaccination. The rearrangement joined TRBV10-3 to TRBJ2-7, and 8 junction bases match TRBD1. Here the CDR3 is given as CAINKNTGGVNEQYF. The DNA reads TGTGCCATCAACAAAAACACAGGGGGTGTCAACGAGCAGTACTTC.